This TCR beta chain is from a study of blood T cell repertoires in COVID-19. Trimming stripped 1 base from V and 2 bases from J, with 19 bases between. The CDR3 extends over 19 amino acids. CDR1 KGHDR and CDR2 SFDVKD come from the germline V gene. Sequenced by immunoSEQ multiplex PCR; TCRdb stores in-frame clones only, minus some. This table has 200,000 to 250,000 clones, 82% appearing once. This clone was counted between two and nine times. The sequencing input was peripheral blood. The gene calls are TRBV24-1 and TRBJ2-2, with D possibly being TRBD2 (6 bases). This receptor was taken from an elderly woman with acute or convalescent COVID-19. The CDR3 nucleotides are TGTGCCACCAGTGATTTAAATCCGGGGGTGATATTTAACACCGGGGAGCTGTTTTTT. It encodes CATSDLNPGVIFNTGELFF.